The source of this T cell receptor (beta chain) is a study of technical replicates of blood from a few donors. The assay was immunoSEQ multiplex PCR, and TCRdb's table has in-frame clones only and misses some. This sample has roughly 90,000 clones, with 90% to 95% found just once. Trimming removed 0 bases at V and 5 bases at J, with 9 bases between. Per the germline V gene, CDR1 is SGHNT and CDR2 is YYREEE (reference sequence). This CDR3 has 14 residues. This sequence was found in a human donor in good health. Sequencing input: T cells isolated from PBMCs. This chain links TRBV5-4 with TRBJ2-1; a weak D match, TRBD2 (6 bases). CDR3 loop: CASSLVGGNNEQFF. Here the CDR3 DNA reads TGTGCCAGCAGCTTGGTTGGAGGGAACAATGAGCAGTTCTTC.